Below are 26 T cell receptor beta chains sequenced from a single sample in a study of tumor-infiltrating lymphocytes in primary liver carcinoma. With 500 to 650 ng total RNA as template and a constant-region primer, TCR beta cDNA was made. Generation of the TCR beta libraries relied on three nested multiplex PCR rounds using slightly modified ARM-PCR. The first two PCR rounds used TRBV1-TRBV30 forward primers with a C-beta reverse primer, approximately 11 cycles each. TCRdb called the multiplex PCR reads again in MiXCR, with one record for every CDR3 protein. The sample shows around 88,000 distinct CDR3 sequences, about 70% of them seen only once. The study co-extracted DNA and RNA from 20-30 mg of unsorted bulk tissue. Sequences were obtained from tumor-adjacent normal liver tissue. Source of these receptors: a man in his forties with primary liver carcinoma and hepatitis B virus infection.

J is TRBJ2-3 and V is TRBV29-1, with unresolved D. V was cut by 7 bases and J by 3 bases, with 20 bases left in between. Germline V CDR1 and CDR2: SQVTM, ANQGSEA. The CDR3 consists of 15 residues. Written as DNA, the CDR3 is TGCAGCGCTGGAAGCGATCTGCTAGGAACAGATACGCAGTATTTT. It is translated as CSAGSDLLGTDTQYF.

The rearrangement uses TRBV11-2 and TRBJ2-5; weak D call: TRBD2 (5 bases). Germline lookup yields CDR1 SGHAT and CDR2 FQNNGV. V dropped 5 bases and J dropped 3 bases, with 16 bases sitting between them. The CDR3 has 15 residues. The CDR3 DNA follows: TGTGCCAGCAGCCCTCAGCTAGCTTCTGAAGAGACCCAGTACTTC. It codes for CASSPQLASEETQYF.

This clonotype appeared many times. The chain employs TRBV14 and TRBJ2-5; unclear D gene. CDR1 and CDR2 from the germline V gene are SGHDN and FVKESK. The length of the CDR3 is 16 residues. Between the trimmed V and J ends, which lost 0 bases and 0 bases, there was a span of 11 bases. The CDR3 DNA reads as TGTGCCAGCAGCCAAGATGGTGGCGCGTACCAAGAGACCCAGTACTTC. Translated, it gives CASSQDGGAYQETQYF. Based on the CDR3 plus reference TRBV14 and TRBJ2-5, the full variable domain is EAGVTQFPSHSVIEKGQTVTLRCDPISGHDNLYWYRRVMGKEIKFLLHFVKESKQDESGMPNNRFLAERTGGTYSTLKVQPAELEDSGVYFCASSQDGGAYQETQYFGPGTRLLVL.

This clonotype occurred many times. This chain joins TRBV11-2 and TRBJ2-6; D may be TRBD2 (5 bases). The CDR3 has 15 residues. The V gene lost 10 bases and the J gene lost 0 bases, with 13 bases spanning the gap. Germline CDR1 SGHAT, CDR2 FQNNGV. CDR3 bases: TGTGCCACCCAGCGGCCGCGCTCTGGGGCCAACGTCCTGACTTTC. Protein product: CATQRPRSGANVLTF.

This clonotype was detected only a few times. It may be a read error: a sequence one base away is much more abundant. The chain links TRBV6-1 to TRBJ2-5; D is possibly TRBD2 (6 bases). CDR3 length: 13 amino acids. Germline V gene lookup returns CDR1 MNHNS and CDR2 SASEGT. The CDR3 sequence: CVSSVNGRETQYF. The CDR3 nucleotides read TGTGTCAGCAGTGTGAACGGGAGAGAGACCCAGTACTTC.

On this clonotype: A junction end diverges from the germline sequence, so it may reflect a read error. The chain uses TRBV7-8 and TRBJ2-1; possible D gene TRBD2, 5 bases. This CDR3 is built from 15 residues. CDR1 SGHVS and CDR2 FQNEAQ come from the germline V gene. DNA of the CDR3: TGTGCCGGCAGACCGGCAAGCGGTCCCTGCAATGAGCAGTTCTTC. This codes for CAGRPASGPCNEQFF. The full variable domain, with the rest looked up from reference TRBV7-8 and TRBJ2-1, is GAGVSQSPRYKVAKRGQDVALRCDPISGHVSLFWYQQALGQGPEFLTYFQNEAQLDKSGLPSDRFFAERPEGSVSTLKIQRTQQEDSAVYLCAGRPASGPCNEQFFGPGTRLTVL.

Comment on this clonotype: This may be a read error, as it is one base from a much larger clone. The conserved phenylalanine or tryptophan normally closing the CDR3 is absent here, so this likely arose from a read error. The chain is built from TRBV5-6 and TRBJ1-1; D call uncertain. Germline CDR1 is SGHDT and CDR2 is YYEEEE. The CDR3 has 13 amino acids. The V end was cut by 4 bases, the J end by 1 base, with 8 bases between. CDR3 in DNA: TGTGCCAGCAGCCTTGGACCGAACACTGAAGCTTTCCTT. Translation: CASSLGPNTEAFL.

This clonotype showed up many times. The chain links TRBV6-1 to TRBJ1-1; TRBD1 matches 8 bases. The CDR3 has 14 amino acids. The germline V gene encodes CDR1 MNHNS and CDR2 SASEGT. V gave up 6 bases and J gave up 2 bases; unmatched junction bases: 5. The CDR3 nucleotides are TGTGCCAGCAGCCTGGACAGGGCAAACACTGAAGCTTTCTTT. This encodes CASSLDRANTEAFF.

Only a few counts were recorded for this clonotype. The V call is TRBV7-9, the J call TRBJ2-1; 9 nucleotides match TRBD1. The CDR3 is 17 residues long. Germline V gives CDR1 SEHNR, CDR2 FQNEAQ (reference sequence). J gave up 4 bases and V 8 bases, and 15 bases lay outside the gene matches. In nucleotides, the CDR3 is TGTGCCAGCGGCCCCGGACAGGGGACCTCAAGGTACAATGAGCAGTTCTTC. Translation gives CASGPGQGTSRYNEQFF.

A remark on this clonotype: A junction end diverges from the germline sequence, so it may reflect a read error. This chain joins TRBV4-2 and TRBJ2-6, with TRBD1 identical over 8 bases. CDR1 is LGHNA and CDR2 is YNFKEQ in the germline V gene. This CDR3 is 18 amino acids long. The CDR3 region has the DNA TGTTCCGGCAGCCAAGATGGACAGGGTAGCACTGGGGCTAACGTCCTGACTTTC. Protein sequence: CSGSQDGQGSTGANVLTF.

Only a few counts were recorded for this clonotype. This chain uses TRBV11-3 with TRBJ2-3; TRBD1 matches 10 bases. The CDR3 is 16 amino acids. Germline lookup yields CDR1 SGHNT and CDR2 YENEEA. The CDR3 DNA reads TGTGTCAGTAGCGGCGGAGGACAGGGGGAGGCAGATACGCAGTATTTT. It codes for CVSSGGGQGEADTQYF.

This clonotype was observed a handful of times. The CDR3 DNA reads TGTGCCAGCAGTGTAGGAGATCAGCCCCAGCATTTT. This gives the protein CASSVGDQPQHF. The chain recombines TRBV28 with TRBJ1-5, with D unresolved. CDR1 MDHEN and CDR2 SYDVKM come from the germline V gene. CDR3 size: 12 residues. Trimming shortened V by 5 bases and J by 5 bases, and 7 bases separated the two germline ends.

The rearrangement joins TRBV11-2 to TRBJ2-5, with TRBD2 matching 8 bases. The CDR3 is 15 amino acids. Germline CDR1 and CDR2: SGHAT and FQNNGV. V lost 4 bases and J lost 12; bases outside the gene matches: 16. The DNA of the CDR3 is TGTGCCAGCAGCTGGACTAGCTGGTACCAAGAGGCCAAGTACTTC. Amino acids: CASSWTSWYQEAKYF.

Worth noting for this clonotype: The junction shows a germline mismatch at one end, possibly a read error. The CDR3 nucleotides are TGTGCCGCCATCCAGCGGAACTCCCCCTACAATGAGCGGTTCTTC. Its protein is CAAIQRNSPYNERFF. The gene calls are TRBV28 and TRBJ2-1, with D maybe TRBD2 (5 bases). CDR3 size: 15 residues. Germline CDR1 is MDHEN and CDR2 is SYDVKM.

Concerning this clonotype itself: The germline gene is not matched at one end of the junction; a read error may be the cause. The chain uses TRBV11-2 and TRBJ2-5, with TRBD1 matching 8 bases. Germline CDR1 and CDR2: SGHAT and FQNNGV. This CDR3 has 13 residues. The CDR3 loop is CTSSLGQEETQYF. CDR3 bases: TGTACCAGCAGCCTGGGACAGGAAGAGACCCAGTACTTC. The variable domain in full, completed from reference TRBV11-2 and TRBJ2-5, reads EAGVAQSPRYKIIEKRQSVAFWCNPISGHATLYWYQQILGQGPKLLIQFQNNGVVDDSQLPKDRFSAERLKGVDSTLKIQPAKLEDSAVYLCTSSLGQEETQYFGPGTRLLVL.

Worth noting for this clonotype: This sequence may be a read error, since a much larger clone differs from it by one base. The chain uses TRBV5-1 and TRBJ2-7, with D perhaps TRBD1 (6 bases). Germline V gene data show CDR1 as SGHRS and CDR2 as YFSETQ. This CDR3 is built from 14 residues. CDR3 nucleotide sequence: TGCGCCAGCAGCGGGGGCCCTTTGAGCTACCAGCAGTACTTC. The encoded protein is CASSGGPLSYQQYF.

The sample holds many counts of this clonotype. The chain employs TRBV10-2 and TRBJ2-5; TRBD1 might be the D (5 bases). Trimming pared 2 bases from V and 0 bases from J, leaving 7 bases between. This CDR3 spans 14 amino acids. Germline V lookup: CDR1 WSHSY, CDR2 SAAADI. The CDR3 sequence is CASSEAGNQETQYF. Written as DNA, the CDR3 is TGCGCCAGCAGTGAGGCAGGGAACCAAGAGACCCAGTACTTC.

This clonotype showed up just a few times. Given a much more abundant clone one base away, this may be a read error. The rearrangement joins TRBV4-1 to TRBJ2-7; 8 positions match TRBD1. Germline assignment: CDR1 MGHRA and CDR2 YSYEKL. The CDR3 length is 12 residues. J was trimmed by 3 bases and V by 8 bases; bases with no gene match: 3. In DNA, the CDR3 is TGCGCCAGCCGGGGGACAGGCTACGAGCAGTACTTC. Translating gives CASRGTGYEQYF.

As for this clonotype: At one end the junction does not follow the germline gene, possibly because of a read error. DNA of the CDR3: TGCAGTGTTGCTGCGGGGGTAAACACCGGGGAGCTGTTTTTT. Protein sequence: CSVAAGVNTGELFF. The chain has TRBV29-1 and TRBJ2-2, with 7 bases fitting TRBD2. Germline assignment: CDR1 SQVTM and CDR2 ANQGSEA. The length of the CDR3 is 14 residues.

For this clonotype: A read error is likely, as this CDR3 ends without the conserved phenylalanine or tryptophan. The chain is built from TRBV6-1 and TRBJ1-1; D is ambiguous. The germline V gene encodes CDR1 MNHNS and CDR2 SASEGT. V lost 6 bases and J lost 5, with 13 bases in between. This CDR3 has 13 amino acids. This chain's CDR3 is CASRAGSLTEAFS. DNA for the CDR3: TGTGCCAGCAGGGCTGGGTCATTGACTGAAGCTTTCTCT.

Of note for this clonotype: A much larger clone lies a single base off, so this may be a read error. The chain couples TRBV6-1 to TRBJ2-2; D is possibly TRBD2 (6 bases). Looked up from germline, CDR1 is MNHNS and CDR2 is SASEGT. CDR3 length equals 15 residues. Trimming removed 6 bases from V and 6 bases from J, with 17 bases in between. The CDR3 sequence is CASREGTAQPGELFF. CDR3 DNA sequence: TGTGCCAGCAGGGAGGGGACCGCCCAGCCCGGGGAGCTGTTTTTT.

With regard to this clonotype: A junction end diverges from the germline sequence, so it may reflect a read error. V gene TRBV6-5 combines with J gene TRBJ2-7; 7 positions agree with TRBD2. There are 16 residues in the CDR3. Germline V gene data show CDR1 as MNHEY and CDR2 as SVGAGI. The CDR3 coding sequence is TGTGTCAGCAGCCGTCGCGGGCTAGCGGTCCCCTACGAGCAGTACTTC. Protein: CVSSRRGLAVPYEQYF.

Many counts were recorded for this clonotype. The rearrangement joins TRBV12-3 or TRBV12-4 to TRBJ1-1; possibly TRBD1 for D (5 bases). There are 12 residues in the CDR3. V was trimmed by 6 bases and J by 8 bases, leaving 13 bases between them. The CDR3: CASSGLGPEAFF. CDR3 nucleotide sequence: TGTGCCAGCAGCGGCTTGGGGCCAGAAGCTTTCTTT.

This chain uses TRBV28 with TRBJ2-3; 7 bases map to TRBD2. CDR1 is MDHEN, CDR2 SYDVKM, per germline. The length of the CDR3 is 17 residues. V lost 8 bases, J lost 0 bases, and 14 bases stayed unmatched. The CDR3 spells CASGWVGGSGSTDTQYF. CDR3 in DNA: TGTGCCAGCGGTTGGGTCGGGGGGTCGGGGAGCACAGATACGCAGTATTTT.

The rearrangement links TRBV29-1 to TRBJ2-7; 8 bases are shared with TRBD1. V lost 7 bases to trimming and J lost 4 bases; unmatched junction nucleotides: 9. This CDR3 is 13 amino acids long. Germline V gives CDR1 SQVTM, CDR2 ANQGSEA. The CDR3 here is CSEGFDRGYEQYF. In nucleotides, the CDR3 is TGCAGCGAGGGCTTCGACAGGGGTTACGAGCAGTACTTC.

This clonotype turned up a few times. The junction departs from the called germline gene at one end, perhaps through a read error. The J gene is TRBJ2-7, the V gene TRBV6-1, with 10 nucleotides matching TRBD2. This CDR3 comprises 14 residues. Germline loops: CDR1 MNHNS, CDR2 SASEGT. The CDR3 DNA sequence: TGTACCAGTAGTCTTGGACTAGCGGCCTACGAGCAGTACTTC. It translates to CTSSLGLAAYEQYF.